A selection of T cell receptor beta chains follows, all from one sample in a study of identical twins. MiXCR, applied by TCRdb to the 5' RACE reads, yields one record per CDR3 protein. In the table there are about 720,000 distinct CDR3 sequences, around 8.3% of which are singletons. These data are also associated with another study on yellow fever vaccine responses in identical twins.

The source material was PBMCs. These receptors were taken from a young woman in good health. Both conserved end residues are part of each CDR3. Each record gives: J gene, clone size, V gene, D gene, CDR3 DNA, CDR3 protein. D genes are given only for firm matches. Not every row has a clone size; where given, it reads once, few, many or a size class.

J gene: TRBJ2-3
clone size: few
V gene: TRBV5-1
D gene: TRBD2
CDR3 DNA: TGCGCCAGCAGCTCCCGACTAGCGGGGAGTTCCACAGATACGCAGTATTTT
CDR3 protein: CASSSRLAGSSTDTQYF

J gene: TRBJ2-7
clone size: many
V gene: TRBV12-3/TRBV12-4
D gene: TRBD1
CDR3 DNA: TGTGCCAGCAGGCCACAGGGGGCAAACGAGCAGTACTTC
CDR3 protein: CASRPQGANEQYF

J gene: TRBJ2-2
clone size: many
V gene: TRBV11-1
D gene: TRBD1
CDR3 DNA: TGTGCCAGCAGCTTCAGCCCGGCACAGGGGGCCGCCGGGGAGCTGTTTTTT
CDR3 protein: CASSFSPAQGAAGELFF

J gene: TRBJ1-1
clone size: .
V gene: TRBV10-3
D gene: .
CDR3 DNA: TGTGCCATCAGGGCGTTCGGGATGAACACTGAAGCTTTCTTT
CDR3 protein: CAIRAFGMNTEAFF

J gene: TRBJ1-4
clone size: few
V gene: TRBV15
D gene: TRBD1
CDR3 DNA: TGTGCCACCAGCAGAGGACAGGGGAGGACTAATGAAAAACTGTTTTTT
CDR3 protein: CATSRGQGRTNEKLFF

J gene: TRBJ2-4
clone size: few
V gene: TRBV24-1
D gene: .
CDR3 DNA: TGTGCCACCAGGAAAGGGAAAAACATTCAGTACTTC
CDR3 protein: CATRKGKNIQYF

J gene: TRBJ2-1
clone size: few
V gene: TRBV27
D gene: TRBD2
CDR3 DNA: TGTGCCAGCAGTTTATCACTAGCGGGAGGGTTGAGCTCCTACAATGAGCAGTTCTTC
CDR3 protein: CASSLSLAGGLSSYNEQFF

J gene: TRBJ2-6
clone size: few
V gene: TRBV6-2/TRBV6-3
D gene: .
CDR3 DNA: TGTGCCAGCAGTTTGGGTGGGGGCTCTGGGGCCAACGTCCTGACTTTC
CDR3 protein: CASSLGGGSGANVLTF

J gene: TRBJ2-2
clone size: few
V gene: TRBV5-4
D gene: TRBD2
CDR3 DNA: TGTGCCAGCAGCCCGGGAGGCCTAGCGGGAGGCTCCGGGGAGCTGTTTTTT
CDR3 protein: CASSPGGLAGGSGELFF

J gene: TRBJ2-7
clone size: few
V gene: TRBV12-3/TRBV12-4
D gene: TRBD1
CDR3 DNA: TGTGCCAGCACCAACGGACAGGGGCCTTCCTACGAGCAGTACTTC
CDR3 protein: CASTNGQGPSYEQYF

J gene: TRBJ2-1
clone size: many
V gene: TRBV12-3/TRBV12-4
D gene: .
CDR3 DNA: TGTGCCAGCAGTTTCGTGGGAGGTTACAATGAGCAGTTCTTC
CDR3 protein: CASSFVGGYNEQFF

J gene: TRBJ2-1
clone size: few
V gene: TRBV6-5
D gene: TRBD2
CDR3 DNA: TGTGCCAGCAGTTATGTGGGGGGGTCCTACTACAATGAGCAGTTCTTC
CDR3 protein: CASSYVGGSYYNEQFF

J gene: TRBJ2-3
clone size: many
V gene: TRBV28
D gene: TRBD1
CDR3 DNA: TGTGCCAGCAGTTCCCCGGGACAGGCGAAGGGCACAGATACGCAGTATTTT
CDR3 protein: CASSSPGQAKGTDTQYF

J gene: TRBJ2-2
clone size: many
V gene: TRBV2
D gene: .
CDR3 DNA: TGTGCCAGCAGGAGGGACGGGAACACCGGGGAGCTGTTTTTT
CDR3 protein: CASRRDGNTGELFF

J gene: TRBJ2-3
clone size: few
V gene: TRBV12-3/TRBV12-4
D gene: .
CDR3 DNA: TGTGCCAGCAGCCCAGCGATAGTTGCAGATACGCAGTATTTT
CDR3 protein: CASSPAIVADTQYF

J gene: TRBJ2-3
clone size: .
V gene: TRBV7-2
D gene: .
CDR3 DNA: TGTGCCAGCAGCCTTCAGCGGGCATACACAGATACGCAGTATTTT
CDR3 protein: CASSLQRAYTDTQYF

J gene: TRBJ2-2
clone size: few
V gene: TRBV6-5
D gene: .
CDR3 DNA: TGTGCCAGCAGTTACTCCCGGCTAGCGCTCACCGGGGAGCTGTTTTTT
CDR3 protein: CASSYSRLALTGELFF

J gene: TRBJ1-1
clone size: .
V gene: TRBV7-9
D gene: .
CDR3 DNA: TGTGCCAGCAGCTTAGATACAGCCCGTCCCACTGAAGCTTTCTTT
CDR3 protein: CASSLDTARPTEAFF

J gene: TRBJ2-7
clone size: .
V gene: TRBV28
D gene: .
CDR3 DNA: TGTGCCAGCAGCCGAACGGACCGCGAGCAGTACTTC
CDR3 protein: CASSRTDREQYF

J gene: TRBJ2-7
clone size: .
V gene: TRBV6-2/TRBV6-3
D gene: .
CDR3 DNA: TGTGCCAGCAGTTACTCCCGGGCTCCCGACTACGAGCAGTACTTC
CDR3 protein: CASSYSRAPDYEQYF

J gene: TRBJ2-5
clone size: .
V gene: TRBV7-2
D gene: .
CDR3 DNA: TGTGCCAGCAGCTCGGACGCTCGCATTGGGACCCAGTACTTC
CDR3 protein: CASSSDARIGTQYF

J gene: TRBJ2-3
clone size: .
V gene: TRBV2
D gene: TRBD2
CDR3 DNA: TGTGCCAGCAGTTTCCAGCGGGGGAAGGTAGATACGCAGTATTTT
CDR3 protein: CASSFQRGKVDTQYF

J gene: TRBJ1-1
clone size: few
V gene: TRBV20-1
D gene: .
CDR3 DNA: TGCAGTGCTAGAGATCTTTGGACTGAAGCTTTCTTT
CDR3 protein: CSARDLWTEAFF

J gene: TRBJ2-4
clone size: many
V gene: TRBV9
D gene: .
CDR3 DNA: TGTGCCAGCAGTGGGGGGGCTATAGAAAACATTCAGTACTTC
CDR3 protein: CASSGGAIENIQYF

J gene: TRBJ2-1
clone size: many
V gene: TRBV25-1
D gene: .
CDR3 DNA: TGTGCCAGCAGTGAATATATGGTAAACAATGAGCAGTTCTTC
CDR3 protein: CASSEYMVNNEQFF

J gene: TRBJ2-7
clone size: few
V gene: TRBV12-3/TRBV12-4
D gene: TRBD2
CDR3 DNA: TGTGCCAGCAGTTCCAGCCCGGCTAGCGGGGGCGAGCAGTACTTC
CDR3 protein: CASSSSPASGGEQYF

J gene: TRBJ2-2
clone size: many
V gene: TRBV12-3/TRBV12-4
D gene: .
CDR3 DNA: TGTCCCCAAGGGTTAGCGGCGAACACCGGGGAGCTGTTTTTT
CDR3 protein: CPQGLAANTGELFF

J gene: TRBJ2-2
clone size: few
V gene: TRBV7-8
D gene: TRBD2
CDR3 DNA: TGTGCCAGCAGCCCCTTGTCGGGGGGTAACACCGGGGAGCTGTTTTTT
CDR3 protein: CASSPLSGGNTGELFF

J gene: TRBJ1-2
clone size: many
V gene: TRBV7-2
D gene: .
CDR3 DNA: TGTGCCAGCAGCCCAGGGGTGACAGGCGGTGGCTACACCTTC
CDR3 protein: CASSPGVTGGGYTF

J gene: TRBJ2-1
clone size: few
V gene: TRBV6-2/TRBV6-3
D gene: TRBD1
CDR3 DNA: TGTGCCAGCAGTTGGGACAGGTTATTCTACAATGAGCAGTTCTTC
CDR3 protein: CASSWDRLFYNEQFF

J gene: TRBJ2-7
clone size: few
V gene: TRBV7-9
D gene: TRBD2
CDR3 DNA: TGTGCCAGCAGCCACCCTCCTAGCGGGAGTTACGAGCAGTACTTC
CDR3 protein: CASSHPPSGSYEQYF

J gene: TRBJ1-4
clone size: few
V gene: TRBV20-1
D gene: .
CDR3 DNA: TGCAGTGCCCGGGGGTCCGGGGCCTCGGAAAAACTGTTTTTT
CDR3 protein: CSARGSGASEKLFF

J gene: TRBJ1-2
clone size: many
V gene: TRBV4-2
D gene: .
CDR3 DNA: TGTGCCAGCAGCCAAGAACCCCGCGGGGGCTACCACTATGGCTACACCTTC
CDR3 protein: CASSQEPRGGYHYGYTF

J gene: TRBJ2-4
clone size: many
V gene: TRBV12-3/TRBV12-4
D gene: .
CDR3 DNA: TGTGCCAGCAGTTTTCTGGAACTAGCCAAAAACATTCAGTACTTC
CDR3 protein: CASSFLELAKNIQYF

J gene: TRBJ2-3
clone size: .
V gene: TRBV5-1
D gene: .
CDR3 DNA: TGCGCCAGCAGCTTGGGCCTCTTAGGCCTGCCGCAGTATTTT
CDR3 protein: CASSLGLLGLPQYF

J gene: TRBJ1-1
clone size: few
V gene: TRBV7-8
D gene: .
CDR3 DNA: TGTGCCAGCAGCCATTCAGGGTTCACTGAAGCTTTCTTT
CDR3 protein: CASSHSGFTEAFF

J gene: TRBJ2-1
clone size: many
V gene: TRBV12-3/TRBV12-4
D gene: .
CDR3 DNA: TGTGCCAGCAGTTTAGGGTCCGGGAACGACAATGAGCAGTTCTTC
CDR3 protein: CASSLGSGNDNEQFF

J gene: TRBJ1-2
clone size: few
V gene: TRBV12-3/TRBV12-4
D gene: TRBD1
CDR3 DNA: TGTGCCAGCAGGGGGACAGGGATCATGCATGGCTACACCTTC
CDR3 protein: CASRGTGIMHGYTF

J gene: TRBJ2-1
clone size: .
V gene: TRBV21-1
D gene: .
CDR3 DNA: TGTGCCAGCACACGTAGTTCGGTCGGGGAAGGGGTACACGATGAGCAGTTCTTC
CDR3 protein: CASTRSSVGEGVHDEQFF

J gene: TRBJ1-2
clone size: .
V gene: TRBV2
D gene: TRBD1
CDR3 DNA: TGTGCCAGCAGGGAGGACAGGGTTGGCTACACCTTC
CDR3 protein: CASREDRVGYTF

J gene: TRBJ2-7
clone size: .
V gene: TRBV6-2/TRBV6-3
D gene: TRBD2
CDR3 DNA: TGTGCCAGCAGTTACAGTCCTAGCGGGACCCCCTACGAGCAGTACTTC
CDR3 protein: CASSYSPSGTPYEQYF

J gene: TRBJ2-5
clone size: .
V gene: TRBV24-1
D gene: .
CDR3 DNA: TGTGCCACCAGTGATCCGTTCGGTGCAGGACAAGAGACCCAGTACTTC
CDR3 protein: CATSDPFGAGQETQYF

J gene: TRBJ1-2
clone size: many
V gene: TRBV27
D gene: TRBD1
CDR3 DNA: TGTGCCAGCAGCACAGGGGAAGGCTACACCTTC
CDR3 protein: CASSTGEGYTF

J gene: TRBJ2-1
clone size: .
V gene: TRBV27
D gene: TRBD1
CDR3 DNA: TGTGCCAGCAGCAGACAAGACAGGGGCAATGAGCAGTTCTTC
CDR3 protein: CASSRQDRGNEQFF

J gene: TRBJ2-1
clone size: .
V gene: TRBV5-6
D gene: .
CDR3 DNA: TGTGCCAGCGCTCAGGGCCCGAGCTCCTACAATGAGCAGTTCTTC
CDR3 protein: CASAQGPSSYNEQFF

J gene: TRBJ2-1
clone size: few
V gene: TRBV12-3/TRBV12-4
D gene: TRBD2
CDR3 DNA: TGTGCCAGCAGTTCCGTCCGACTAGCGGGGGGCTACAATGAGCAGTTCTTC
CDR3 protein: CASSSVRLAGGYNEQFF

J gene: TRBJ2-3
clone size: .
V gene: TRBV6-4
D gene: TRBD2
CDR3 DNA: TGTGCCAGCAGTCTCGGACTAGCGGGAGTAGATACGCAGTATTTT
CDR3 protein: CASSLGLAGVDTQYF

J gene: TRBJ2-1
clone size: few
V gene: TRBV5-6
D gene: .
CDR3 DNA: TGTGCCAGCAGCTTGATTGGGGGGACTGGCAATGAGCAGTTCTTC
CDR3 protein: CASSLIGGTGNEQFF

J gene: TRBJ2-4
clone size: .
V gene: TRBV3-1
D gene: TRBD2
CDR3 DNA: TGTGCCAGCAGCCCCGGGGGGGTTCCCAAAAACATTCAGTACTTC
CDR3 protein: CASSPGGVPKNIQYF

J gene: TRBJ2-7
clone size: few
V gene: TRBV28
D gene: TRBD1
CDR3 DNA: TGTGCCAGCAGTTTCTCAGACAGGGGATCTGACGAGCAGTACTTC
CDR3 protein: CASSFSDRGSDEQYF

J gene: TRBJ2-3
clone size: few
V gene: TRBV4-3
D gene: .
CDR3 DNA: TGCGCCAGCAGCCAAGATAGCCCAGCCGCAGATACGCAGTATTTT
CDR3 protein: CASSQDSPAADTQYF

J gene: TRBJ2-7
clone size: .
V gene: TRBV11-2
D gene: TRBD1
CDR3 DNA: TGTGCCAGCAGCTTAACGTCAGGGGGCCTCTACGAGCAGTACTTC
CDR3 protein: CASSLTSGGLYEQYF

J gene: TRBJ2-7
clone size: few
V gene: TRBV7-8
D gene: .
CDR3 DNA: TGTGCCAGCAGCTTAGAGGGGGTCGACGAGCAGTACTTC
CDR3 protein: CASSLEGVDEQYF

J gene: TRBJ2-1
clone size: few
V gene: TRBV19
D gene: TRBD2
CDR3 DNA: TGTGCCAGTACACTAGCGGGGGGTTCCTACAATGAGCAGTTCTTC
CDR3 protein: CASTLAGGSYNEQFF

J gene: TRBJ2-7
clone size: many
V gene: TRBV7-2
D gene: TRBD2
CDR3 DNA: TGTGCCAGCAGCTCTAGCGGGCGTCTCTCCTACGAGCAGTACTTC
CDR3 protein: CASSSSGRLSYEQYF

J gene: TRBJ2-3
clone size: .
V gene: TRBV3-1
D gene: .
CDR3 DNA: TGTGCCAGCAGCCAAGCGACCCTCACAGATACGCAGTATTTT
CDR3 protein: CASSQATLTDTQYF

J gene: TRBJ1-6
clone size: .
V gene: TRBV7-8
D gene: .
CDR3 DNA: TGTGCCAGCAGCCCGCAGGGGTCCTATAATTCACCCCTCCACTTT
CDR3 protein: CASSPQGSYNSPLHF